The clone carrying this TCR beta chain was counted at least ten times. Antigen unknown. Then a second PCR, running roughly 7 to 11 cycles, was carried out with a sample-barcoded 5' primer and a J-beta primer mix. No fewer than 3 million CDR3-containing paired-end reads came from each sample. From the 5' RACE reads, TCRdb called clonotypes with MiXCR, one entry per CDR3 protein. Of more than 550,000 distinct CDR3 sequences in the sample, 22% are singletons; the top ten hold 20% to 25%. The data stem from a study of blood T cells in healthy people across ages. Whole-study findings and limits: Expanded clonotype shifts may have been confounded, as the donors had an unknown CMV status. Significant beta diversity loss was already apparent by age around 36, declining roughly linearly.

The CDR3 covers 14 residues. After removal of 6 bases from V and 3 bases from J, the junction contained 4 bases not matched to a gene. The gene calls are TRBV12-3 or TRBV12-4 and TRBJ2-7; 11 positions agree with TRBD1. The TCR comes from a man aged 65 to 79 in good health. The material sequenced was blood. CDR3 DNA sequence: TGTGCCAGCAGCTTCGGGACAGGGGGCTACGAGCAGTACTTC. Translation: CASSFGTGGYEQYF.